This TCR beta chain was documented in a study of blood T cell repertoires in COVID-19. About the research overall: COVID-19 samples, acute and convalescent, were from the United States, Italy and Spain.

TCRdb's table, derived via immunoSEQ multiplex PCR, lists solely in-frame clones and lacks some. The sample lists roughly 130,000 clones; 84% were seen once. This clone was picked up a small number of times. Trimming stripped 3 bases from V and 5 bases from J, with 7 bases between. The germline CDR1 and CDR2 sequences are SGHTA and FQGNSA. CDR3 length: 13 amino acids. Sample: peripheral blood. The chain recombines TRBV7-2 with TRBJ1-4, with TRBD1 as a possible D gene (6 bases). The TCR sequence derives from a woman in her 30s who had recovered from COVID-19. CDR3 protein: CASSFDRNEKLFF. CDR3 DNA sequence: TGTGCCAGCAGCTTCGACAGGAATGAAAAACTGTTTTTT.